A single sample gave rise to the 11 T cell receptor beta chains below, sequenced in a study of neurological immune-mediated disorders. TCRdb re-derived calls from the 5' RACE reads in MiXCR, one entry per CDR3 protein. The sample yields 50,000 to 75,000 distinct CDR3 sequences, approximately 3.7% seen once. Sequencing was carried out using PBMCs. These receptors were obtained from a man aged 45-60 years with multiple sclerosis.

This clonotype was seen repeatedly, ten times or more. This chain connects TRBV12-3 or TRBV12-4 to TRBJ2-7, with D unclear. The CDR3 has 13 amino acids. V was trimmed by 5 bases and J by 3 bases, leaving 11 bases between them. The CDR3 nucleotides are TGTGCCAGCAGTCACGGTGGTCTCTACGAGCAGTACTTC. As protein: CASSHGGLYEQYF.

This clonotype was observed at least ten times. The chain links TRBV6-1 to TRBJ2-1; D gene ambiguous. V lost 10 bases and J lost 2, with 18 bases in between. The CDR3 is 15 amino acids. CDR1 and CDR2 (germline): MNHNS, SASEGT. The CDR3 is CATSSSPAAYNEQFF. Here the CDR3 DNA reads TGTGCCACCTCAAGTTCCCCCGCGGCCTACAATGAGCAGTTCTTC.

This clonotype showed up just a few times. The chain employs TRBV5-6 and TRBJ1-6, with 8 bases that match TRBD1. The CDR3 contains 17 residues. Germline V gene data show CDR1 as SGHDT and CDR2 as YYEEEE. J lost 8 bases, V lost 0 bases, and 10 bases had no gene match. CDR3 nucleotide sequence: TGTGCCAGCAGCTTGGTGGGCCAGGGGGCGGTGGATTCACCCCTCCACTTT. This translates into CASSLVGQGAVDSPLHF.

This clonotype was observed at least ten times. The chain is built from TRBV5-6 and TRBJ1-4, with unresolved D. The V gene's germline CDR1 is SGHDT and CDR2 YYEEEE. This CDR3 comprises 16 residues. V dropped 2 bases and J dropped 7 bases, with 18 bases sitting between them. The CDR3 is CASSLLGREPSEKLFF. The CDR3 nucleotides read TGTGCCAGCAGCTTACTGGGGAGGGAGCCAAGTGAAAAACTGTTTTTT.

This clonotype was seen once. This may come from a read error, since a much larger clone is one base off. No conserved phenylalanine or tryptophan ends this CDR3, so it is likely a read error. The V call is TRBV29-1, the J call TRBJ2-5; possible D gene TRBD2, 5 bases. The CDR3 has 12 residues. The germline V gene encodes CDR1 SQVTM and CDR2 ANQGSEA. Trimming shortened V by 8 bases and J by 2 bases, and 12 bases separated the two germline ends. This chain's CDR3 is CSTGVAQETQYY. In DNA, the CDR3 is TGCAGCACTGGGGTAGCGCAAGAGACCCAGTACTAC.

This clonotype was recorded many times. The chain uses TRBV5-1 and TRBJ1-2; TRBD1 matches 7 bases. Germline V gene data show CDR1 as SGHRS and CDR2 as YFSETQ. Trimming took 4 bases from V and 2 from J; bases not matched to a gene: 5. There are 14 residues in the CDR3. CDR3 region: CASSHGDRNYGYTF. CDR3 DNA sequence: TGCGCCAGCAGCCACGGGGACAGAAACTATGGCTACACCTTC.

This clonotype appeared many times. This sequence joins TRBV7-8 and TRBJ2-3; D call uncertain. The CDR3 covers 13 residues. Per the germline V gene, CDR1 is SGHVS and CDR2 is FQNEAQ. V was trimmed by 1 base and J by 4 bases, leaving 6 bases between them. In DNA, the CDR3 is TGTGCCAGCAGCTTAGGTTTCGCAGATACGCAGTATTTT. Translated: CASSLGFADTQYF.

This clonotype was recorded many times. The CDR3 region is CASSWGGGIGDTQYF. The DNA for the CDR3 is TGTGCCAGCAGCTGGGGGGGGGGCATCGGAGATACGCAGTATTTT. The rearrangement joins TRBV12-3 or TRBV12-4 to TRBJ2-3; the D gene is possibly TRBD2 (7 bases). The CDR3 totals 15 residues. V lost 6 bases and J 5 bases, leaving 18 bases between the germline ends.

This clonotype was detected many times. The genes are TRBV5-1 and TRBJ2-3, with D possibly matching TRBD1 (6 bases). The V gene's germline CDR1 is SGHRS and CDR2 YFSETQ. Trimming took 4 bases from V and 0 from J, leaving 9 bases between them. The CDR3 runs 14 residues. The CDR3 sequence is CASSGDTSTDTQYF. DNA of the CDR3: TGCGCCAGCAGCGGGGACACCAGCACAGATACGCAGTATTTT.

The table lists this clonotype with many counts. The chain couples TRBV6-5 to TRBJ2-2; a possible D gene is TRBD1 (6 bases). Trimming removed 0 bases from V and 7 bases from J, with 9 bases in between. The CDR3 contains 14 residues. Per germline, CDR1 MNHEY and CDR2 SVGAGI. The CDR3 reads CASSYSYRVGELFF. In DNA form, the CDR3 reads TGTGCCAGCAGTTACTCATACAGGGTCGGGGAGCTGTTTTTT.

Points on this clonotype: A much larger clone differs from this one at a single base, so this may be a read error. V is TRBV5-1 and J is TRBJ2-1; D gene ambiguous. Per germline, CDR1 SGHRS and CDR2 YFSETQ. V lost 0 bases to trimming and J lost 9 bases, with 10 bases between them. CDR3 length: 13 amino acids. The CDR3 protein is CASSLAKLTEQFF. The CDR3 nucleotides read TGCGCCAGCAGCTTGGCCAAGCTGACTGAGCAGTTCTTC.